The 32 T cell receptor beta chains presented below share a single source sample, sequenced in a study of OX40 agonist ivuxolimab in advanced cancers. This table comes from immunoSEQ multiplex PCR, and its TCRdb copy is limited to in-frame clones, with some not included. The sample carries about 48,000 clones, about nine tenths recorded once. The starting material was CD4+ or CD8+ T cells sorted from blood, obtained in a trial of the OX40 agonist ivuxolimab. Receptors were obtained from an adult with an advanced solid tumor such as melanoma, head and neck, liver or kidney cancer.

This rearrangement joins TRBV5-6 to TRBJ2-7; 10 positions match TRBD1. Germline loops: CDR1 SGHDT, CDR2 YYEEEE. Losses at the gene ends were 0 bases for V and 4 bases for J; bases not matched to a gene: 4. This CDR3 region has 15 residues. In DNA, the CDR3 is TGTGCCAGCAGCTTGGCCGGGACAGGGGTTTACGAGCAGTACGTC. Protein sequence: CASSLAGTGVYEQYV.

The chain employs TRBV19 and TRBJ1-1; D gene ambiguous. V was cut by 6 bases and J by 5 bases, with 13 bases left in between. Germline values: CDR1 LNHDA, CDR2 SQIVND (reference sequence). The CDR3 length is 13 residues. The CDR3, as DNA: TGTGCCAGTAGAGGGCAGATGGATACTGAAGCTTTCTTT. Its translation: CASRGQMDTEAFF.

This chain uses TRBV5-6 with TRBJ2-5; 12 nucleotides agree with TRBD2. V lost 1 base and J lost 5; bases outside the gene matches: 9. This CDR3 region has 17 residues. Germline V CDR1 and CDR2: SGHDT, YYEEEE. CDR3 protein: CASSLSLAGGPGETQYF. The CDR3, as DNA: TGTGCCAGCAGCTTGAGCCTAGCGGGGGGGCCGGGGGAGACCCAGTACTTC.

The chain has TRBV6-1 and TRBJ2-3; TRBD1 aligns across 8 bases. CDR3 length: 15 amino acids. Trimming removed 4 bases from V and 7 bases from J; junction bases left unmatched: 10. The germline V gene encodes CDR1 MNHNS and CDR2 SASEGT. CDR3 nucleotide sequence: TGTGCCAGCAGTGCAACACAGGGGGAGGCGCATACGCAGTATTTT. Its protein is CASSATQGEAHTQYF.

The V and J genes are TRBV14 and TRBJ1-1; D might be TRBD1 (6 bases). The V and J ends lost 0 bases and 4 bases respectively, with 9 bases between them. Germline V gene data show CDR1 as SGHDN and CDR2 as FVKESK. The CDR3 has 14 residues. CDR3 amino acids: CASSQDGGPTEAFF. DNA for the CDR3: TGTGCCAGCAGCCAAGATGGGGGGCCCACTGAAGCTTTCTTT. Filled out from reference TRBV14 and TRBJ1-1, the complete variable domain reads EAGVTQFPSHSVIEKGQTVTLRCDPISGHDNLYWYRRVMGKEIKFLLHFVKESKQDESGMPNNRFLAERTGGTYSTLKVQPAELEDSGVYFCASSQDGGPTEAFFGQGTRLTVV.

V is TRBV6-1 and J is TRBJ1-1; 7 positions agree with TRBD1. The germline V gene encodes CDR1 MNHNS and CDR2 SASEGT. The CDR3 runs 15 residues. The trim removed 9 bases at V and 0 bases at J, leaving 10 bases unmatched. The CDR3 bases are TGTGCCAGGGTTAAGGGACAGAATTTGAACACTGAAGCTTTCTTT. The encoded protein is CARVKGQNLNTEAFF.

With respect to this clone: Its ends do not fully match the called genes, so a read error is possible. The V gene is TRBV7-8, the J gene TRBJ1-2; 8 nucleotides align to TRBD1. The CDR3 is made up of 17 amino acids. CDR1 and CDR2 (germline): SGHVS, FQNEAQ. The CDR3 loop is CASSLSSWGQADYGYTF. CDR3 bases: TGTGCCAGCAGCCTCTCGAGCTGGGGACAGGCAGACTACGGCTACACCTTC. Complete variable domain (other parts from reference TRBV7-8 and TRBJ1-2): GAGVSQSPRYKVAKRGQDVALRCDPISGHVSLFWYQQALGQGPEFLTYFQNEAQLDKSGLPSDRFFAERPEGSVSTLKIQRTQQEDSAVYLCASSLSSWGQADYGYTFGSGTRLTVV.

CDR3 region: CASSMGGGINEQFF. The CDR3 DNA follows: TGTGCCAGTAGTATGGGCGGGGGGATAAATGAGCAGTTCTTC. This chain uses TRBV19 with TRBJ2-1; 8 bases fit TRBD2. Looked up from germline, CDR1 is LNHDA and CDR2 is SQIVND (reference sequence). The CDR3 totals 14 residues. Trimming removed 3 bases from V and 7 bases from J; junction bases left unmatched: 5.

This clone was detected once. The V and J genes are TRBV9 and TRBJ1-1, with D maybe TRBD1 (6 bases). The CDR3 runs 15 residues. CDR1 is SGDLS, CDR2 YYNGEE, per germline. V lost 0 bases and J lost 7, with 16 bases in between. The CDR3 loop is CASSVEDSLPHEAFF. CDR3 sequence (DNA): TGTGCCAGCAGCGTAGAGGACAGCCTTCCTCATGAAGCTTTCTTT.

The chain couples TRBV6-5 to TRBJ2-1; 7 bases fit TRBD2. Germline V gene sequence: CDR1 MNHEY, CDR2 SVGAGI. The CDR3 has 14 amino acids. Trimming removed 8 bases from V and 10 bases from J; junction bases left unmatched: 14. The CDR3 DNA reads TGTGCCAGCCGGAGCGGGGAGTCTCCCTCCGAGCAGTTCTTC. Protein: CASRSGESPSEQFF.

The chain combines TRBV27 with TRBJ2-1, with D perhaps matching TRBD1 (6 bases). The germline V and J ends were trimmed by 3 bases and 2 bases, with 11 bases remaining between them. The CDR3 is 15 residues long. Germline V lookup: CDR1 MNHEY, CDR2 SMNVEV (reference sequence). CDR3 protein: CASSFDRLTYNEQFF. For the CDR3, the DNA is TGTGCCAGCAGTTTCGACAGGTTAACCTACAATGAGCAGTTCTTC.

V gene TRBV5-6 combines with J gene TRBJ2-7; D gene uncertain. The germline gives CDR1 SGHDT, CDR2 YYEEEE. The CDR3 extends over 8 amino acids. The V gene lost 0 bases and the J gene lost 13 bases, with 2 bases spanning the gap. CDR3 DNA sequence: TGTGCCAGCAGCTTGGGATACGTC. The encoded protein is CASSLGYV.

The genes are TRBV18 and TRBJ1-2; 8 nucleotides line up with TRBD1. In germline, CDR1 is KGHSH, CDR2 LQKENI. This CDR3 is 15 amino acids long. V shed 5 bases, J shed 4 bases, and the junction held 9 bases outside the gene matches. The CDR3 here is CASSSGQGGSYGYTF. CDR3 DNA: TGTGCCAGCTCATCAGGACAGGGTGGTAGCTATGGCTACACCTTC.

This sequence joins TRBV30 and TRBJ2-7, with 8 nucleotides matching TRBD1. This CDR3 has 15 residues. Losses at the gene ends were 2 bases for V and 2 bases for J; bases not matched to a gene: 8. Germline CDR1 GTSNPN, CDR2 SVGIG (reference sequence). The CDR3 is CAWSRPGQAAYEQYF. In DNA, the CDR3 is TGTGCCTGGAGTCGACCGGGACAGGCTGCCTACGAGCAGTACTTC.

The gene calls are TRBV6-6 and TRBJ2-1, with D possibly matching TRBD2 (5 bases). The V end lost 6 bases, the J end lost 5 bases, and 14 bases lay between the germline ends. Germline loops: CDR1 MNHNY, CDR2 SVGAGI (reference sequence). This CDR3 is built from 14 residues. CDR3 residues: CASSRDYTDNEQFF. The CDR3 DNA reads TGTGCCAGCAGCAGAGACTATACTGACAATGAGCAGTTCTTC.

The chain couples TRBV30 to TRBJ1-1; D gene unclear. This CDR3 has 13 amino acids. V shed 1 base and J shed 6 bases, with 12 bases lying between them. Germline assignment: CDR1 GTSNPN and CDR2 SVGIG (reference sequence). This chain's CDR3 is CAWSDVIRPEAFF. The CDR3 bases are TGTGCCTGGAGTGACGTAATTCGGCCTGAAGCTTTCTTT.

This chain joins TRBV2 and TRBJ1-5; D ambiguous. The V end was cut by 4 bases, the J end by 9 bases, with 4 bases between. Germline V gene lookup returns CDR1 SNHLY and CDR2 FYNNEI. The CDR3 contains 10 residues. CDR3 sequence (DNA): TGTGCCAGCAGTGGGGGGCCCCAGCATTTT. The encoded protein is CASSGGPQHF. Together with reference TRBV2 and TRBJ1-5, the CDR3 gives the full variable domain: EPEVTQTPSHQVTQMGQEVILRCVPISNHLYFYWYRQILGQKVEFLVSFYNNEISEKSEIFDDQFSVERPDGSNFTLKIRSTKLEDSAMYFCASSGGPQHFGDGTRLSIL.

V is TRBV11-2 and J is TRBJ2-1; 14 bases are a match to TRBD2. Germline V lookup: CDR1 SGHAT, CDR2 FQNNGV. The CDR3 spans 19 residues. V lost 5 bases and J lost 0; bases outside the gene matches: 9. The CDR3 spells CASSLRTSGGLSSYNEQFF. The DNA of the CDR3 is TGTGCCAGCAGCCTCCGGACTAGCGGGGGGTTGAGCTCCTACAATGAGCAGTTCTTC. The complete variable domain, with remaining parts taken from reference TRBV11-2 and TRBJ2-1, reads EAGVAQSPRYKIIEKRQSVAFWCNPISGHATLYWYQQILGQGPKLLIQFQNNGVVDDSQLPKDRFSAERLKGVDSTLKIQPAKLEDSAVYLCASSLRTSGGLSSYNEQFFGPGTRLTVL.

V usage is TRBV6-1 and J usage is TRBJ1-1; TRBD1 is a possible D gene (5 bases). Germline lookup yields CDR1 MNHNS and CDR2 SASEGT. CDR3 length: 15 residues. Trimming took off 2 bases at V and 5 bases at J, with 15 bases between the two ends. The CDR3, as DNA: TGTGCCAGCAGTGAAACCGGCGACAGAAGGACTGAAGCTTTCTTT. Protein product: CASSETGDRRTEAFF.

This chain connects TRBV6-1 to TRBJ1-3, with D hard to call. Germline loops: CDR1 MNHNS, CDR2 SASEGT. The CDR3 consists of 16 residues. Trimming removed 2 bases at V and 0 bases at J, with 11 bases between. The CDR3 here is CASSELTDFSGNTIYF. The CDR3 nucleotides read TGTGCCAGCAGTGAACTCACAGACTTCTCTGGAAACACCATATATTTT.

The chain is built from TRBV7-9 and TRBJ1-2; possibly TRBD1 for D (5 bases). The CDR3 runs 14 residues. Trimming removed 5 bases from V and 8 bases from J, with 18 bases in between. The germline V gene encodes CDR1 SEHNR and CDR2 FQNEAQ (reference sequence). CDR3 sequence: CASSTGKRGEGYTF. CDR3 nucleotide sequence: TGTGCCAGCAGCACAGGAAAGAGAGGCGAGGGCTACACCTTC.

This chain uses TRBV28 with TRBJ2-5, with D tentatively TRBD1 (5 bases). Germline CDR1 is MDHEN and CDR2 is SYDVKM. This CDR3 is 15 amino acids long. The germline V and J ends were trimmed by 6 bases and 4 bases, with 18 bases remaining between them. CDR3 coding DNA: TGTGCCAGCAGGGAAGAGCTAGGGGCGCGAGAGACCCAGTACTTC. It is translated as CASREELGARETQYF.

The chain has TRBV27 and TRBJ1-2, with D perhaps TRBD1 (5 bases). The V and J ends lost 5 bases and 6 bases respectively, with 19 bases between them. The CDR3 has 15 amino acids. From germline, CDR1 is MNHEY and CDR2 SMNVEV (reference sequence). In DNA, the CDR3 is TGTGCCAGCAGTCTCGGAGGCAGAGCGGGGGATGGCTACACCTTC. This gives the protein CASSLGGRAGDGYTF.

The J gene is TRBJ2-6, the V gene TRBV7-9; D ambiguous. V shed 8 bases and J shed 0 bases, with 11 bases lying between them. The CDR3 totals 15 residues. Germline V lookup: CDR1 SEHNR, CDR2 FQNEAQ (reference sequence). In nucleotides, the CDR3 is TGTGCCAGCCAACCCTCGGCCTCTGGGGCCAACGTCCTGACTTTC. As protein: CASQPSASGANVLTF. Complete variable domain (other parts from reference TRBV7-9 and TRBJ2-6): DTGVSQNPRHKITKRGQNVTFRCDPISEHNRLYWYRQTLGQGPEFLTYFQNEAQLEKSRLLSDRFSAERPKGSFSTLEIQRTEQGDSAMYLCASQPSASGANVLTFGAGSRLTVL.

The rearrangement links TRBV25-1 to TRBJ2-3; D is unresolved. Germline-derived CDR1 and CDR2 are MGHDK and SYGVNS. V gave up 3 bases and J gave up 1 base, with 11 bases separating them. This CDR3 has 15 amino acids. CDR3 bases: TGTGCCAGCAGTGATCTGACGTCTGGCACAGATACGCAGTATTTT. It yields the protein CASSDLTSGTDTQYF.

The V gene is TRBV13, the J gene TRBJ2-3, with 9 positions matching TRBD1. The CDR3 contains 14 residues. The J segment lost 3 bases and the V segment lost 5 bases, leaving 3 bases of the junction unmatched. CDR1 PRHDT and CDR2 FYEKMQ come from the germline V gene (reference sequence). CDR3 amino acids: CASSPGQGTDTQYF. CDR3 coding DNA: TGTGCCAGCAGCCCTGGACAGGGGACAGATACGCAGTATTTT.

The chain combines TRBV6-5 with TRBJ2-4, with 8 bases fitting TRBD2. Germline lookup yields CDR1 MNHEY and CDR2 SVGAGI. V was pared by 6 bases and J by 8 bases, with 3 bases of the junction left unmatched. This CDR3 is built from 12 residues. The CDR3 sequence: CASSPGGDIQYF. The CDR3 DNA sequence: TGTGCCAGCAGCCCGGGGGGGGACATTCAGTACTTC.

The chain has TRBV2 and TRBJ2-5; D is uncertain. Germline-derived CDR1 and CDR2 are SNHLY and FYNNEI. The CDR3 sequence is 15 residues long. Trimming took off 5 bases at V and 5 bases at J, with 18 bases between the two ends. The CDR3 is CASSRTSTGRETQYF. The CDR3 DNA reads TGTGCCAGCAGTCGGACGTCGACCGGACGCGAGACCCAGTACTTC.

The CDR3 region is CASSPTWGSNQPQHF. The CDR3 nucleotides read TGTGCCAGCAGTCCGACCTGGGGTAGCAATCAGCCCCAGCATTTT. This chain connects TRBV6-6 to TRBJ1-5; no clear D gene. The CDR3 is made up of 15 amino acids. CDR1 and CDR2 (germline): MNHNY, SVGAGI (reference sequence). The germline V and J ends were trimmed by 5 bases and 0 bases, with 11 bases remaining between them.

CDR3 sequence reads: CASIERGNTGELFF. DNA of the CDR3: TGTGCCAGCATCGAGCGGGGGAACACCGGGGAGCTGTTTTTT. This sequence joins TRBV7-9 and TRBJ2-2; 7 positions agree with TRBD2. Looked up from germline, CDR1 is SEHNR and CDR2 is FQNEAQ (reference sequence). The CDR3 length is 14 residues. V was clipped by 7 bases and J by 1 base; unmatched bases: 3. The variable domain in full, completed from reference TRBV7-9 and TRBJ2-2, reads DTGVSQNPRHKITKRGQNVTFRCDPISEHNRLYWYRQTLGQGPEFLTYFQNEAQLEKSRLLSDRFSAERPKGSFSTLEIQRTEQGDSAMYLCASIERGNTGELFFGEGSRLTVL.

The chain combines TRBV4-1 with TRBJ1-2; possibly TRBD1 for D (5 bases). This CDR3 region has 17 residues. V was clipped by 0 bases and J by 0 bases, with 14 bases between them. The germline V gene has CDR1 MGHRA and CDR2 YSYEKL. The CDR3 region is CASSQDIGRGANYGYTF. In DNA, the CDR3 is TGCGCCAGCAGCCAAGATATAGGAAGGGGAGCTAACTATGGCTACACCTTC.

The chain uses TRBV9 and TRBJ2-5, with 12 bases that match TRBD2. The CDR3 spans 17 residues. Germline V gives CDR1 SGDLS, CDR2 YYNGEE. V lost 2 bases, J lost 3 bases, and 8 bases stayed unmatched. CDR3 protein: CASSVQWTSGEEETQYF. The CDR3 DNA sequence: TGTGCCAGCAGCGTCCAATGGACTAGCGGGGAGGAAGAGACCCAGTACTTC.